Each of the 15 T cell receptor beta chains below was sequenced from the same sample in a study of spatial heterogeneity in lung cancer. The time point here: sample taken at primary tumor resection. Whole RNA from tumor, nontumor lung or frozen PBMC was sequenced unsorted. A single record per CDR3 protein comes from TCRdb applying MiXCR to the 5' RACE reads. This sample has 20,000 to 30,000 distinct CDR3 sequences; around 4.7% occur once, and the top ten carry about 5.5%. Material: PBMCs, obtained at surgery. Receptor source: a male donor with early-stage non-small cell lung cancer.

This clonotype was counted ten times or more. This chain connects TRBV5-4 to TRBJ2-3, with 8 bases identical to TRBD2. The CDR3 has 16 amino acids. The V segment lost 2 bases and the J segment 4 bases; nucleotides outside the gene matches: 9. Germline CDR1 is SGHNT and CDR2 is YYREEE (reference sequence). The CDR3 coding sequence is TGTGCCAGCAGCTTCTGGGTAGCGGGAAGGGCAGATACGCAGTATTTT. Translating gives CASSFWVAGRADTQYF.

This clonotype was counted many times. The rearrangement links TRBV4-2 to TRBJ2-1, with D uncertain. The V end lost 4 bases, the J end lost 6 bases, and 7 bases lay between the germline ends. The CDR3 is 12 residues long. CDR1 is LGHNA and CDR2 is YNFKEQ in the germline V gene. The CDR3 region has the DNA TGTGCCAGCAGCCTCCCCCGCAATGAGCAGTTCTTC. Protein: CASSLPRNEQFF.

Concerning this clonotype itself: A much larger clone lies a single base off, so this may be a read error. The chain links TRBV10-1 to TRBJ2-3; no clear D gene. This CDR3 is built from 14 residues. Germline V gene data show CDR1 as WNHNN and CDR2 as SYGVQD (reference sequence). CDR3 region: CAISGAGPTDTQYF. CDR3 DNA: TGCGCCATCAGTGGAGCCGGGCCCACAGATACGCAGTATTTT.

The rearrangement uses TRBV7-9 and TRBJ2-7, with D unresolved. CDR3 size: 12 residues. The germline V gene encodes CDR1 SEHNR and CDR2 FQNEAQ (reference sequence). V was trimmed by 10 bases and J by 0 bases, leaving 10 bases between them. The CDR3, as DNA: TGTGCCATAGATACGGGCTCCTACGAGCAGTACTTC. This gives the protein CAIDTGSYEQYF.

The chain uses TRBV19 and TRBJ2-1, with D unresolved. V was shortened by 3 bases and J by 7 bases, with 13 bases between the two germline ends. The germline V gene has CDR1 LNHDA and CDR2 SQIVND (reference sequence). This CDR3 comprises 14 residues. CDR3 nucleotide sequence: TGTGCCAGTAGTATTCCCCCTCGAGGTAATGAGCAGTTCTTC. It encodes CASSIPPRGNEQFF.

This clonotype occurred once. The chain combines TRBV5-6 with TRBJ2-3, with TRBD1 identical over 8 bases. J lost 2 bases, V lost 4 bases, and 12 bases had no gene match. Germline V lookup: CDR1 SGHDT, CDR2 YYEEEE. The CDR3 runs to 17 residues. CDR3 in DNA: TGTGCCAGCAGCCCCGGTGCAGGGGGCAGGGTCACAGATACGCAGTATTTT. This sequence encodes CASSPGAGGRVTDTQYF.

The sample holds many counts of this clonotype. This chain connects TRBV20-1 to TRBJ1-6, with 7 bases aligning to TRBD1. This CDR3 region has 14 residues. Trimming took 3 bases from V and 9 from J; bases not matched to a gene: 8. CDR1 is DFQATT and CDR2 is SNEGSKA in the germline V gene (reference sequence). The CDR3 protein is CSASVEGASSPLHF. The CDR3 DNA reads as TGCAGTGCTAGTGTGGAGGGGGCGAGTTCACCCCTCCACTTT.

This clonotype was seen many times. This chain joins TRBV12-3 or TRBV12-4 and TRBJ2-7; 8 positions match TRBD1. The ends lost 5 bases at V and 5 bases at J; junction bases unmatched: 8. This CDR3 contains 14 residues. DNA for the CDR3: TGTGCCAGCAGTACTCGGACAGGGCTCCACGAGCAGTACTTC. Translation: CASSTRTGLHEQYF.

In its sample, this clonotype was seen many times. V is TRBV30 and J is TRBJ1-3, with a possible D match to TRBD1 (6 bases). V shed 3 bases and J shed 3 bases, with 9 bases lying between them. The CDR3 loop spans 13 amino acids. The germline gives CDR1 GTSNPN, CDR2 SVGIG (reference sequence). The CDR3 loop reads CAWRQGGGNTIYF. CDR3 nucleotide sequence: TGTGCCTGGAGACAGGGCGGTGGAAACACCATATATTTT.

The table lists this clonotype with many counts. The CDR3 DNA reads as TGCAGCGTGAGGGTGGTAACGGGTCCCGGCGAGCAGTACTTC. Amino acids: CSVRVVTGPGEQYF. The chain combines TRBV29-1 with TRBJ2-7, with D possibly matching TRBD2 (5 bases). This CDR3 has 14 amino acids. CDR1 SQVTM and CDR2 ANQGSEA come from the germline V gene. V was shortened by 6 bases and J by 6 bases, with 21 bases between the two germline ends.

Many counts were recorded for this clonotype. This sequence joins TRBV12-3 or TRBV12-4 and TRBJ1-5; D is uncertain. The CDR3 is 17 amino acids. V lost 3 bases to trimming and J lost 1 base, with 16 bases between them. The CDR3 region is CASSFWRGRWSNQPQHF. CDR3 DNA: TGTGCCAGCAGTTTCTGGCGAGGGCGGTGGAGCAATCAGCCCCAGCATTTT.

This clonotype was counted at least ten times. The chain uses TRBV5-1 and TRBJ2-3; D gene ambiguous. The CDR3 consists of 15 residues. Germline V CDR1 and CDR2: SGHRS, YFSETQ. V was pared by 3 bases and J by 0 bases, with 11 bases between. DNA for the CDR3: TGCGCCAGCAGCTCCGGAGACCCAAGCACAGATACGCAGTATTTT. It translates to CASSSGDPSTDTQYF. Based on the CDR3 plus reference TRBV5-1 and TRBJ2-3, the full variable domain is KAGVTQTPRYLIKTRGQQVTLSCSPISGHRSVSWYQQTPGQGLQFLFEYFSETQRNKGNFPGRFSGRQFSNSRSEMNVSTLELGDSALYLCASSSGDPSTDTQYFGPGTRLTVL.

This clonotype was recorded once. This may arise from a read error, as a much more abundant clone is one base away. This sequence joins TRBV23-1 and TRBJ2-7; 9 bases align to TRBD1. TRBV23-1 is identified as an open reading frame with a role that is uncertain. V shed 7 bases, J shed 9 bases, and the junction held 10 bases outside the gene matches. The CDR3 runs to 13 residues. The CDR3 sequence: CASTAQGAVWQYF. Here the CDR3 DNA reads TGCGCCAGCACTGCACAGGGGGCGGTTTGGCAGTACTTC.

Ten or more counts support this clonotype. The J gene is TRBJ1-1, the V gene TRBV6-5; D call uncertain. V was clipped by 0 bases and J by 8 bases, with 13 bases between them. The CDR3 runs 14 residues. The V gene's germline CDR1 is MNHEY and CDR2 SVGAGI. The CDR3 sequence is CASSYSNGPGEAFF. The DNA for the CDR3 is TGTGCCAGCAGTTACTCGAACGGCCCGGGGGAAGCTTTCTTT.

This clonotype was observed many times. The chain couples TRBV6-1 to TRBJ2-7, with TRBD1 matching 7 bases. This CDR3 is 15 amino acids long. Germline CDR1 is MNHNS and CDR2 is SASEGT. V trimming: 5 bases; J trimming: 0 bases; junction bases outside the gene matches: 7. CDR3 residues: CASSPGQAYSYEQYF. The DNA of the CDR3 is TGTGCCAGCAGTCCAGGACAGGCTTACTCCTACGAGCAGTACTTC.